This T cell receptor beta chain was identified during a study of blood T cell repertoires in COVID-19. As for the study in general: The analysed material was cDNA or gDNA that came from T cells, B-cell-depleted T cells, or PBMCs.

Clones were sequenced by immunoSEQ multiplex PCR, and TCRdb holds only the in-frame ones, with some missing. The sample shows about 230,000 clones, approximately 87% of them seen only once. Sequencing used peripheral blood. The clonotype comes from a woman aged 65 to 85 with active or convalescent COVID-19.

The CDR3 DNA is TGTGCCACCAGTTCGGTATTGACTAGCGGATCCTACAATGAGCAGTTCTTC. It codes for CATSSVLTSGSYNEQFF. The chain is built from TRBV24-1 and TRBJ2-1; 9 bases are a match to TRBD2. Germline V gene data show CDR1 as KGHDR and CDR2 as SFDVKD. Trimming cost V 6 bases and J 1 base; bases outside gene matches: 9. The length of the CDR3 is 17 residues.